The clone carrying this T cell receptor beta chain came up once. Its antigen is not identified. Germline CDR1 and CDR2: SGHTA and FQGTGA. The CDR3 covers 14 residues. V gave up 2 bases and J gave up 4 bases, with 10 bases separating them. The sample comes from a study of cytomegalovirus exposure and HLA in healthy donors. Only in-frame clones appear in the TCRdb table, and some are missing; sequencing was by immunoSEQ multiplex PCR. The data contain around 300,000 clones, 87% of them singletons. Study results and limitations: Rare TCR sequences predominated, though certain public TCRs were found in many donors.

The sample was PBMCs. The sequence was obtained from a woman aged 25 to 39 in good health and CMV-seropositive. The V and J genes are TRBV7-3 and TRBJ2-3; D remains unclear. CDR3 in amino acids: CASSLGELADTQYF. CDR3 in DNA: TGTGCCAGCAGCTTAGGAGAGCTCGCAGATACGCAGTATTTT.